Described below is a single TCR beta chain sequence and its context. No antigen is known for it. The data belong to a study of beta chain features in type 1 diabetes. Study conclusions and caveats: People with Type 1 diabetes carried modestly yet significantly shorter TCRB CDR3s in all four CD4+ subsets. Researchers caution that PCR might favor shorter templates, equally among patients and controls.

CD45RO/CCR7/CD25/CD127/CD95/CD27 separated CD4+ naive, central memory, regulatory and stem cell-like memory cells by sorting. Every isolated RNA sample was fully reverse transcribed, so sequencing captured expressed TCRB transcripts. Naive, central memory and regulatory T cell samples averaged around 3.3 million reads. The assay was immunoSEQ multiplex PCR, and TCRdb's table has in-frame clones only and misses some. The sample gives some 370,000 clones, over 8.5% of which show up once; about 0.6% is in the top ten. The CDR3 length is 11 residues. Germline V CDR1 and CDR2: KGHSH, LQKENI. V lost 3 bases and J 8 bases, leaving 7 bases between the germline ends.

This clonotype originated in a man aged 30 to 39 with type 1 diabetes. The chain couples TRBV18 to TRBJ1-1; D is perhaps TRBD1 (6 bases). The specimen was central memory CD4+ T cells from blood. CDR3 in amino acids: CASSPTGEAFF. The CDR3 DNA is TGTGCCAGCTCACCCACAGGGGAAGCTTTCTTT.